The following is a TCR beta chain sequence with its context. This receptor's antigen is unknown. No much larger clonotype is one base removed from it; base qualities were not supplied. The data were obtained in a study of cytomegalovirus exposure and HLA in healthy donors (dated 2017 in TCRdb). About the full investigation: In an earlier analysis of some 550 of the donors, 250 to 350 Gb of sequence data and 117 million unique TCR beta sequences from about 190 million T cells were reported. Roughly 300 gigabases of sequencing data and approximately 91 million unique TCR sequences made up an early release that covered 500 to 700 HLA-typed donors. Of the roughly 400 genotyped donors, approximately 80% were placed in the genetic ancestry cluster associated with self-reported Caucasian donors. The study aimed to test whether signatures of past pathogen exposure could be identified by cataloging public T cell receptors. Using immunosequencing, the study profiled T cell repertoires from fewer than 850 subjects and related those repertoires to cytomegalovirus serostatus. Besides the first cohort of roughly 700 subjects, a separate validation cohort made up of roughly 120 different subjects was used. High-throughput TCR immunosequencing, statistical association of individual TCRs with disease status, and machine learning were combined to predict cytomegalovirus infection status. In a later analysis, previously published TCR beta repertoires from about 640 donors were re-analyzed and high-resolution HLA genotyping was added so that TCR occurrence patterns could be studied. The later analysis used no new phenotypic data to find candidate immune exposures, relying instead on TCR beta sequences and their occurrence across donors. An earlier analysis of 587 of the donors applied high-throughput TCR beta sequencing to assess whether each TCR beta V gene segment acted as functional or pseudogenic. Donor age, sex, ethnicity and CMV serostatus were compiled together with the repertoire data. Genome-wide SNP genotypes for about three fifths of the roughly 670 donors were used in a later genetic analysis, which treated that subset as a discovery cohort. Every discovery cohort repertoire had been produced on one sequencing platform. HLA typing covered class I and class II loci at four-digit resolution. Typing coverage differed by locus: A, B, C, DRB1 and DQB1 were typed in roughly 620-640 donors, DQA1 in 500 to 550, DPA1 in around 600, and DPB1 in approximately 450. Four or five DR-DQ haplotypes were treated as single units for association and clustering because of strong linkage in the cohort. On average, roughly 240,000 unique TCR beta nucleotide sequences were sequenced per donor among more than 350 genotyped donors of the cohort, with 15% to 20% of those sequences being non-productive. Study-wide findings and limitations: Linkage disequilibrium might explain the correlated functional status among segregating V segments, but an unknown experimental factor could not be excluded. A later analysis associated roughly 17,000 TCR beta sequences with specific HLA alleles at a false discovery rate of 0.05. When HLA alleles, especially DR and DQ, strongly co-occurred, TCR associations were difficult to assign to individual alleles. A further reported finding was that TCR beta sequences accurately predicted the HLA-A and HLA-B alleles for most subjects in the first cohort. In a later analysis, most CMV-associated TCR beta chains were found to appear HLA-restricted, with HLA associations seemingly driven largely by CMV exposure. In a later genetic analysis, a missense DCLRE1C variant was associated with V-gene and J-gene trimming of TCR beta chains, and the association was replicated in an independent cohort. According to a later genetic analysis, donors in an Asian-associated ancestry cluster had fewer N-insertions in productive TCRs than the approximately 650-donor mean. Across donors, most TCR sequences were observed very rarely, whereas some public TCRs were present in many individuals. In vitro tests confirmed that a few of the cytomegalovirus-associated TCR beta chains recognize cytomegalovirus antigens. About 17 rarely observed V segments, including chromosome 9 orphons, were excluded from the earlier analysis of about 600 of the donors because counts were too low. The only immune exposure information available for the cohort was CMV serostatus. This cohort had only TCR beta chains sequenced, and the lack of alpha or paired-chain data limited which features could be detected. In a later analysis, TCR association rates were found to vary across HLA loci, with the most associated TCRs seen for DRB1 alleles and the fewest for HLA-C alleles. A later analysis reported that several top co-occurrence clusters appeared linked to parvovirus B19, influenza, CMV and Epstein-Barr virus. The classifier was reported to diagnose cytomegalovirus status with high specificity and sensitivity in both the original and validation cohorts. Sequencing depth was assumed to be roughly uniform across donors in the presence/absence analyses, though that assumption may not hold. The authors suggested that the approach could potentially be generalized to other disease states and immunological phenotypes. In a later analysis, HLA-associated TCR beta chains showed more clonal expansion and lower generation probabilities than non-associated chains that were equally common. Some IMGT-functional V segments, including TRBV6-2 and TRBV6-3, could not be distinguished by the 87-base-pair reads and were therefore excluded. The study listed 150 to 200 TCR beta chains as associated with cytomegalovirus. Because HLA typing was unavailable for some donors at each locus, only the typed subset was used in association tests. A group of highly shared sequence variants was considered likely to be a technical artifact of the sequencing pipeline. In an earlier analysis of approximately 600 of the donors, most TCR beta V segments were observed in productive rearrangements about 87% or about 30% of the time, broadly matching IMGT annotations.

From the germline V gene (reference sequence), CDR1 is MNHEY and CDR2 is SMNVEV. The CDR3 numbers 12 residues from cysteine through phenylalanine. CDR3 DNA only is kept here, 36 bases in frame from base 1. V is shortened by 5 bases, J by 2 bases, and the region joining them spans 6 bases. The cohort was made up of 500 to 800 healthy bone marrow donors. At the time of sampling, every cohort member was nominally healthy, though immune exposures that went unrecorded were likely present. The donor was CMV seropositive and was included in the group of some 290 seropositive cohort members. Each donor provided a peripheral blood sample, and peripheral blood mononuclear cells were used for TCR beta sequencing. The Qiagen DNeasy Blood Extraction Kit was used to extract genomic DNA from the blood cell samples. Libraries were built with the immunoSEQ multiplex PCR assay. For the multiplex PCR, a mixture combining 60 forward primers for TCR Vbeta segments and 13 reverse primers for TCR Jbeta segments was used. Amplification of the CDR3 region of rearranged TCR beta genes was performed with a multiplex PCR assay on genomic DNA. The Illumina HiSeq System was used to sequence the amplified TCR beta libraries as 87-base-pair reads. The published analysis was carried out like this. A later analysis counted tens of millions of unique TCR beta chains across the 666 repertoires, and 9 million to 14 million of these chains were shared by at least two donors. Raw reads were error-corrected and collapsed into unique sequences with a nearest-neighbor algorithm that merged closely related sequences to remove PCR and sequencing errors. V, D and J gene segments were assigned by aligning CDR3 sequences to IMGT reference sequences. For a sequence to be retained, a match of at least six nucleotides to both a V gene segment and a J gene segment was required. Rearrangements were classified as productive when the CDR3 lacked stop codons and remained in frame with V and J, and all other rearrangements were classified as non-productive. CDR3 was defined according to IMGT convention as the region running from the second conserved V-encoded cysteine to the conserved J-encoded phenylalanine. The earlier analysis of about 530 of the donors excluded any sequence lacking an unambiguous match to a single V gene segment. In an earlier analysis of 587 of the donors, V segments were called functional above 56.7% productive rearrangements and were called segregating when the between-donor standard deviation exceeded 5%. A statistical classification framework was built to diagnose cytomegalovirus status from the catalog of TCR beta chain sequences. In a later analysis, V and J genes were assigned by comparing TCR nucleotide sequences against IMGT/GENE-DB human TR gene sequences. The TCRdist pipeline was used in a later analysis to assign CDR3 sequences and most-parsimonious VDJ recombination scenarios. In a later analysis, each TCR beta chain was defined by its CDR3 amino acid sequence together with its V-gene family, and reads lacking a unique V-gene family were excluded. To address suspected cross-contamination and a sequencing artifact, a later analysis removed 450 to 700 highly shared, low-generation-probability nucleotide sequences. For each public chain, a later analysis derived a clonal expansion index from normalized ranks of inferred template counts within each repertoire. In a later analysis, generation probabilities were computed with a VDJ recombination model fitted to out-of-frame rearrangements, and the resulting probabilities were checked against IGoR. Hypergeometric tests were used in a later analysis to score TCR-TCR, TCR-HLA and TCR-CMV co-occurrence, with a repertoire-size bias correction applied to the TCR pairs. To estimate false discovery rates, a later analysis permuted the HLA or CMV assignments 20 times. A later analysis grouped co-occurring TCRs with DBSCAN, adding TCRdist sequence similarity when clustering within HLA-allele-positive subsets. For co-occurrence clustering, repertoires with fewer than 30,000 or more than 120,000 public chains were excluded, along with 5 or 6 repertoires with anomalous nucleotide sharing. TCRdb mirrors the immuneACCESS table, restricted to in-frame sequences. Some clones are absent from its copies; in checked studies, under half trace to an unresolved V gene, and the reason for the others is unknown. V, J and clone size derive from that table, while D and trimming were established from the DNA sequence. The sample table contains some 150,000 clones; only one count was recorded for 82% of them. The top ten clones comprise around 6.2% of the sample.

The sequence was collected from a man aged 30-40 years in good health and CMV-seropositive. Here the chain combines TRBV27 and TRBJ1-2, and the D gene may be TRBD1, 5 bases matching. Sequencing used PBMCs. The CDR3 region has the sequence CASSDSNYGYTF. The sequenced DNA is TGTGCCAGCAGTGACAGCAACTATGGCTACACCTTC.